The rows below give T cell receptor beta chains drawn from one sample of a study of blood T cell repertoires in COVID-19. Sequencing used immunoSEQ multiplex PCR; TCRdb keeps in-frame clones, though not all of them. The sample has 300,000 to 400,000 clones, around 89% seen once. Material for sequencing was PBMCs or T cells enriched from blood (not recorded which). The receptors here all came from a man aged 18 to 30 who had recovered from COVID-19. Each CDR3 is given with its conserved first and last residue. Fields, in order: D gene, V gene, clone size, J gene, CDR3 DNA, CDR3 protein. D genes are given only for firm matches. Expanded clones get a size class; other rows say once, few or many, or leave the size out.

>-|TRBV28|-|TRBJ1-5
TGTGCCAGCAGTTTGAGTTACAGGGGCAATCAGCCCCAGCATTTT
CASSLSYRGNQPQHF
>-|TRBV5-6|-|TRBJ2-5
TGTGCCAGCAGATTGGGACTCCAAGAGACCCAGTACTTC
CASRLGLQETQYF
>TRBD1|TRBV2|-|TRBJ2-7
TGTGCCATCGGACAGGGCTCCTACGAGCAGTACTTC
CAIGQGSYEQYF
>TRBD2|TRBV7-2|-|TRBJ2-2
TGTGCCAGCAGCCCGCGGGGGGCGGGAACCGGGGAGCTGTTTTTT
CASSPRGAGTGELFF
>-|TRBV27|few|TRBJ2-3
TGTGCCAGCAGCAGAGATTCGACGGGAGCCTCCAGCACAGATACGCAGTATTTT
CASSRDSTGASSTDTQYF
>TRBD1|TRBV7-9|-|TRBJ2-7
TGTGCCAGCAGCTTAGAACAGGGGACATACGAGCAGTACTTC
CASSLEQGTYEQYF
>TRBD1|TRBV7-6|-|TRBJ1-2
TGTGCCAGCAGCCCATGTCCCGGGACAGGCTATGGCTACACCTTC
CASSPCPGTGYGYTF
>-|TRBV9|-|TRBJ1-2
TGTGCCAGCAGCGCCGCCCCGCTCGGCTACAGCTATGGCTACACCTTC
CASSAAPLGYSYGYTF
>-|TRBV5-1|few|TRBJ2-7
TGCGCCAGCACGTTGATGGGGAGCTCCTACGAGCAGTACTTC
CASTLMGSSYEQYF
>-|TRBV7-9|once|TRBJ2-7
TGTGCCAGCAGCTTATCAGGGTTGGAATACGAGCAGTACTTC
CASSLSGLEYEQYF
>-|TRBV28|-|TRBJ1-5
TGTGCCAGCAGTTTGAGGGTCGGGTTGGGGCAGCCCCAGCATTTT
CASSLRVGLGQPQHF
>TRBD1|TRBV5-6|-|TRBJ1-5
TGTGCCAGCAGCTTGGGCAGGGGGCTCAATCAGCCCCAGCATTTT
CASSLGRGLNQPQHF
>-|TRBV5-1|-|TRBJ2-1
TGCGCCAGCAGCTCCAACATGGAGCAGTTCTTC
CASSSNMEQFF
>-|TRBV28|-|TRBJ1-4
TGTGCCAGCAGTTCCACGGGGAGTGATCGAGAAAAACTGTTTTTT
CASSSTGSDREKLFF
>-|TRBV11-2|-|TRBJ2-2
TGTGCCAGTACAGGAACGGACGGGGAGCTGTTTTTT
CASTGTDGELFF
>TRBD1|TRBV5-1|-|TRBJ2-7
TGCGCCAGCAGCTTGGGGGGACAGGGCTCCTACGAGCAGTACTTC
CASSLGGQGSYEQYF
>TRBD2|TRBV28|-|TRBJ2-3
TGTGCCAGCAGTTTCCTCGGGACTAGCGGGAGGGCCACTATCCGGGTAGATACGCAGTATTTT
CASSFLGTSGRATIRVDTQYF
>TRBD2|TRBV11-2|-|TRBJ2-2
TGTGCCAGCGTCCCGCGGGGGGCATTGAGCACCGGGGAGCTGTTTTTT
CASVPRGALSTGELFF
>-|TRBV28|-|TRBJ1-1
TGTGCCGGGCTGGATACCAGGAACACTGAAGCTTTCTTT
CAGLDTRNTEAFF
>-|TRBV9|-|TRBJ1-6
TGTGCCAGCAGCGTAGGGGGCGAAGGTTCACCCCTCCACTTT
CASSVGGEGSPLHF
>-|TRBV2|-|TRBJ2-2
TGTGCCAGCAGCCAGGCTCCGAACACCGGGGAGCTGTTTTTT
CASSQAPNTGELFF
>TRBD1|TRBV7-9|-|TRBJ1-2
TGTGCCAGCAGCCTCCAGGGGGCTGAGGGCTACACCTTC
CASSLQGAEGYTF
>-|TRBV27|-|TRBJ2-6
TGTGCCAGCTACGGCGGGGAATCTGGGGCCAACGTCCTGACTTTC
CASYGGESGANVLTF
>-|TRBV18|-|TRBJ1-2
TGTGCCAGCTCACCCCCGTCGTTAAACTATGGCTACACCTTC
CASSPPSLNYGYTF
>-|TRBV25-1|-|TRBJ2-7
TGTGCCAGCAGTGATTGGGGGGATAGCTCCTACGAGCAGTACTTC
CASSDWGDSSYEQYF
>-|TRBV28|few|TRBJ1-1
TGTGCCAGCAGTTCGGGACAGAACACTGAAGCTTTCTTT
CASSSGQNTEAFF
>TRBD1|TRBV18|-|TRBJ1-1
TGTGCCAGCTCATCGGTCGGGCAGGGGGCTACTGAAGCTTTCTTT
CASSSVGQGATEAFF
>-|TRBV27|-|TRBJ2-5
TGTGCCAGCAGAGGACTATATGGTGAGACCCAGTACTTC
CASRGLYGETQYF
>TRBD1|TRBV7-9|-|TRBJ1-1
TGTGCCAGCGATCCGACAGGGGGCACTGAAGCTTTCTTT
CASDPTGGTEAFF